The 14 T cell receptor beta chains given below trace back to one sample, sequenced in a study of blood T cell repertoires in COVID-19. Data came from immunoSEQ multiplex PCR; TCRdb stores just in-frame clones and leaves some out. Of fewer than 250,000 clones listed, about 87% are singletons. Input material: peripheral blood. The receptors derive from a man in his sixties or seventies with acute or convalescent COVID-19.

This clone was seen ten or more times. CDR3 in amino acids: CASGRQGLQDSPLHF. The CDR3 coding sequence is TGTGCCAGTGGTAGACAGGGCCTCCAGGATTCACCCCTCCACTTT. The rearrangement joins TRBV19 to TRBJ1-6, with 7 bases lining up with TRBD1. V gave up 8 bases and J gave up 8 bases; unmatched junction bases: 12. Germline CDR1 and CDR2: LNHDA and SQIVND (reference sequence). This CDR3 comprises 15 residues.

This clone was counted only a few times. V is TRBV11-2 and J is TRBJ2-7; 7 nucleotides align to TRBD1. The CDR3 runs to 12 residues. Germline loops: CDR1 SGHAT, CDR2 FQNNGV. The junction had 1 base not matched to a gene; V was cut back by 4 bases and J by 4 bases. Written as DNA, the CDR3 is TGTGCCAGCAGCTACAGGGGTTACGAGCAGTACTTC. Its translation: CASSYRGYEQYF.

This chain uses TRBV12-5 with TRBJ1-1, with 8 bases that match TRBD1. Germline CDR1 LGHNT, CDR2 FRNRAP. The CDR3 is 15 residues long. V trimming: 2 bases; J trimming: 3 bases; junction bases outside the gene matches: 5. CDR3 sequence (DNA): TGTGCTAGTGGTTTGTACCAGGGGGCTTACACTGAAGCTTTCTTT. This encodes CASGLYQGAYTEAFF. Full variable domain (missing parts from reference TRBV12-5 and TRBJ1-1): DARVTQTPRHKVTEMGQEVTMRCQPILGHNTVFWYRQTMMQGLELLAYFRNRAPLDDSGMPKDRFSAEMPDATLATLKIQPSEPRDSAVYFCASGLYQGAYTEAFFGQGTRLTVV.

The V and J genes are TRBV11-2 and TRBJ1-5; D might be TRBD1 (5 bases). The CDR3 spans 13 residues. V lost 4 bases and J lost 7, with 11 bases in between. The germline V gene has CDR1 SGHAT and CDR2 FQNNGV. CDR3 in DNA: TGTGCCAGCAGCTCGATGGGGGGACAGCCCCAGCATTTT. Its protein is CASSSMGGQPQHF.

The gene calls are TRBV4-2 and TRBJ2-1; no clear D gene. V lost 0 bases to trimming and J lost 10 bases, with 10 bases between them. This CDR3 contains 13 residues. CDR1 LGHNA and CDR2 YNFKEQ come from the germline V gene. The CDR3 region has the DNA TGTGCCAGCAGCCAAGAAGGCCCGAGGGAGCAGTTCTTC. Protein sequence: CASSQEGPREQFF.

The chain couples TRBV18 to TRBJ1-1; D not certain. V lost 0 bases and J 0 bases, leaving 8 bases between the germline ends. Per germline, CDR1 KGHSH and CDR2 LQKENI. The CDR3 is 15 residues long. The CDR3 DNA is TGTGCCAGCTCACCACCTAGCCACCTGAACACTGAAGCTTTCTTT. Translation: CASSPPSHLNTEAFF.

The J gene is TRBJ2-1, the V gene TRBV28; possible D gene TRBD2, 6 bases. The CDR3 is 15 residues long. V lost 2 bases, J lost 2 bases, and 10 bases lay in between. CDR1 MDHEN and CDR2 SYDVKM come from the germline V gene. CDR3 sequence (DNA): TGTGCCAGCAGTTTAATGCGGAGGGCCTACAATGAGCAGTTCTTC. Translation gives CASSLMRRAYNEQFF.

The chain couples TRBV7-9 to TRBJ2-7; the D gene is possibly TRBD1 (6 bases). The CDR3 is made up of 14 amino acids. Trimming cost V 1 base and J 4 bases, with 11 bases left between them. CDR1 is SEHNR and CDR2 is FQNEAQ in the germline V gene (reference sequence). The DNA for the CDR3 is TGTGCCAGCAGCTTAGTAGGGGGACCTTACGAGCAGTACTTC. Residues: CASSLVGGPYEQYF.

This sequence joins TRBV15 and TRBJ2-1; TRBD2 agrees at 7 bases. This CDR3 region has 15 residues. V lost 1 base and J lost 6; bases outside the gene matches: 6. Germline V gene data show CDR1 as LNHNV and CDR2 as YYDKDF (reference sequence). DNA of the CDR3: TGTGCCACCAGCAGAGCTAGCGGCTATGGCAATGAGCAGTTCTTC. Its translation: CATSRASGYGNEQFF.

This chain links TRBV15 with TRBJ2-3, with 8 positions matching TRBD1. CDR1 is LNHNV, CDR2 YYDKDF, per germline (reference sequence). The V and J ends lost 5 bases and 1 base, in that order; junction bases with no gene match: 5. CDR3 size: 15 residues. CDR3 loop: CATSFQGAGTDTQYF. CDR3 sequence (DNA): TGTGCCACCAGCTTCCAGGGGGCAGGCACAGATACGCAGTATTTT.

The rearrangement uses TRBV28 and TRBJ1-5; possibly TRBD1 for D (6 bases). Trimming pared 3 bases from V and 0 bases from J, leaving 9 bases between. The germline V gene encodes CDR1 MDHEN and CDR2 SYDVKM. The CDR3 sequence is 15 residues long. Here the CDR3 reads CASSFRDNSNQPQHF. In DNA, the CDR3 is TGTGCCAGCAGTTTTCGGGACAATAGCAATCAGCCCCAGCATTTT. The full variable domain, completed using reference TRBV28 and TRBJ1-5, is DVKVTQSSRYLVKRTGEKVFLECVQDMDHENMFWYRQDPGLGLRLIYFSYDVKMKEKGDIPEGYSVSREKKERFSLILESASTNQTSMYLCASSFRDNSNQPQHFGDGTRLSIL.

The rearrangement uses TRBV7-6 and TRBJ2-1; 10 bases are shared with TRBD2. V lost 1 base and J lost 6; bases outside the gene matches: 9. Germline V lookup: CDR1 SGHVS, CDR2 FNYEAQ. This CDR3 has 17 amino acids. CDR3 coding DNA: TGTGCCAGCAGCTTAGTGGCTAGCGGGAGTACTGGCAATGAGCAGTTCTTC. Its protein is CASSLVASGSTGNEQFF.

Here the CDR3 reads CASSFGQQNEQFF. The CDR3 bases are TGCGCCAGCAGCTTCGGACAGCAAAATGAGCAGTTCTTC. This chain connects TRBV5-1 to TRBJ2-1, with D maybe TRBD1 (6 bases). The V end lost 2 bases, the J end lost 7 bases, and 10 bases lay between the germline ends. Germline CDR1 and CDR2: SGHRS and YFSETQ. The CDR3 is 13 residues long. Combining the CDR3 with reference TRBV5-1 and TRBJ2-1 gives the whole variable domain KAGVTQTPRYLIKTRGQQVTLSCSPISGHRSVSWYQQTPGQGLQFLFEYFSETQRNKGNFPGRFSGRQFSNSRSEMNVSTLELGDSALYLCASSFGQQNEQFFGPGTRLTVL.

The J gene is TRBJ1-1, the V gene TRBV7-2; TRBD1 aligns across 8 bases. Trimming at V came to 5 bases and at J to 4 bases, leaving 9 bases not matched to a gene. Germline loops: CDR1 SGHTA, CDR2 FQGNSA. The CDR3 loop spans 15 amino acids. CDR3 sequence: CASSTRTGTGTEAFF. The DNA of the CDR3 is TGTGCCAGCAGCACCCGGACAGGGACCGGCACTGAAGCTTTCTTT.